This T cell receptor (beta chain) was identified in a study of blood T cell repertoires in COVID-19. Study context: The samples span acute and convalescent COVID-19 from the United States, Italy and Spain. Nucleic acid was either cDNA or gDNA, and it came from T cells, B-cell-depleted T cells, or PBMCs.

Per the original methods: Amplification of reference gene primers was used by the study to estimate nucleated cell counts. Assay used: immunoSEQ multiplex PCR; TCRdb lists only in-frame clones, some missing. The V and J calls and clone size come from that table; D and trimming were worked out from the DNA. The table includes 75,000 to 100,000 clones, roughly 87% detected once. Germline V CDR1 and CDR2: MNHEY, SVGAGI. With 2 bases removed from V and 7 bases from J, the gap between germline ends came to 12 bases. The CDR3 contains 15 residues. The sequenced sample was peripheral blood. The source of this sequence is a man between 60 and 75 years old with acute or convalescent COVID-19. The chain carries TRBV6-5 and TRBJ1-6; D perhaps matches TRBD1 (5 bases). The CDR3 spells CASSYGGTENSPLHF. The DNA for the CDR3 is TGTGCCAGCAGTTACGGGGGGACCGAGAATTCACCCCTCCACTTT.